This paragraph reports one T cell receptor (beta chain). Its target is unknown. This record comes from a study of cytomegalovirus exposure and HLA in healthy donors. CDR1 and CDR2 (germline): SGHNT, YENEEA. The CDR3 is 16 amino acids. Trimming stripped 0 bases from V and 2 bases from J, with 10 bases between. Study-wide results and caveats: According to an earlier analysis, most TCR beta V segments yielded productive rearrangements about 87% or about 30% of the time. V- and J-gene trimming in TCR beta was tied to a missense DCLRE1C variant by an analysis performed later.

PCR used 60 Vbeta primers and 13 Jbeta primers. Method: immunoSEQ multiplex PCR; TCRdb's copy keeps in-frame clones and lacks some. This repertoire shows around 67,000 clones, roughly two thirds found once; its top ten account for approximately 2%. This sequence originates from a woman under 40 in good health and CMV-seronegative. Sequencing was carried out using PBMCs. This sequence joins TRBV11-3 and TRBJ2-2, with D possibly TRBD1 on 6 matching bases. The chain's CDR3 is CASSLEGTRNTGELFF. The CDR3 DNA follows: TGTGCCAGCAGCTTAGAAGGGACACGAAACACCGGGGAGCTGTTTTTT.